This T cell receptor (beta chain) was profiled in a study of shared clonotypes between healthy human individuals. On this clone: Its target is unknown. Within the sample, other DNA sequences also encode this same CDR3.

The CDR3 is made up of 15 amino acids. The J segment lost 1 base and the V segment lost 4 bases, leaving 3 bases of the junction unmatched. The V gene's germline CDR1 is SGHRS and CDR2 YFSETQ. Overall study findings and caveats: As a rule, naive subsets had a larger estimated richness than memory subsets.

Donors comprised only Caucasian adults living in Nashville, Tennessee. Over several immunoSEQ plates, each subset's genomic DNA was distributed in even portions. The input for sorted-subset replicate PCRs was about 0.2 ug DNA, tens of thousands of T cell genomes. The table came from immunoSEQ multiplex PCR; TCRdb's copy has only in-frame clones and leaves some out. Seen here are roughly 1,100,000 clones, approximately 76% observed once, and the top ten hold about 1.5%. The chain recombines TRBV5-1 with TRBJ2-1; 9 bases line up with TRBD1. The TCR comes from a man aged 18 to 29 in good health. Input material: memory CD4+ T cells sorted from blood. Specified subset: CD45RA-negative fraction. The CDR3 region has the DNA TGCGCCAGCAGCCCGGGACAGGGTTCCTACAATGAGCAGTTCTTC. This translates into CASSPGQGSYNEQFF. The entire variable domain, with the rest obtained from reference TRBV5-1 and TRBJ2-1, is as follows: KAGVTQTPRYLIKTRGQQVTLSCSPISGHRSVSWYQQTPGQGLQFLFEYFSETQRNKGNFPGRFSGRQFSNSRSEMNVSTLELGDSALYLCASSPGQGSYNEQFFGPGTRLTVL.